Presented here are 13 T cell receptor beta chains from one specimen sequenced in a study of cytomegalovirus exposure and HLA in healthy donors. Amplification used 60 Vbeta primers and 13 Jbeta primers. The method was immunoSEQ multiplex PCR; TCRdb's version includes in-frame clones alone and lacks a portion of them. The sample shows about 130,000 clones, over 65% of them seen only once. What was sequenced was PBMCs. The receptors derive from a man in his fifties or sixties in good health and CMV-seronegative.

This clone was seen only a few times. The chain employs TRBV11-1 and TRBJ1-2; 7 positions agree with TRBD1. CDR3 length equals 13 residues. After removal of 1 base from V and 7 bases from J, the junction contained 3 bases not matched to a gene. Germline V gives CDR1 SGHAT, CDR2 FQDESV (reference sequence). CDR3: CASSLGQGSGYTF. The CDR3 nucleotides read TGTGCCAGCAGCTTAGGACAGGGAAGTGGCTACACCTTC. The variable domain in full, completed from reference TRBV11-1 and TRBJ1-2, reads EAEVAQSPRYKITEKSQAVAFWCDPISGHATLYWYRQILGQGPELLVQFQDESVVDDSQLPKDRFSAERLKGVDSTLKIQPAELGDSAMYLCASSLGQGSGYTFGSGTRLTVV.

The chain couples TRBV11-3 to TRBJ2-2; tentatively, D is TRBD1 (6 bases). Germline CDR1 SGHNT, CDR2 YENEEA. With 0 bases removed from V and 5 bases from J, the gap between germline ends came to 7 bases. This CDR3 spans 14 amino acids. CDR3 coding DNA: TGTGCCAGCAGCTTAGATAGGGGGACCGGGGAGCTGTTTTTT. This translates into CASSLDRGTGELFF.

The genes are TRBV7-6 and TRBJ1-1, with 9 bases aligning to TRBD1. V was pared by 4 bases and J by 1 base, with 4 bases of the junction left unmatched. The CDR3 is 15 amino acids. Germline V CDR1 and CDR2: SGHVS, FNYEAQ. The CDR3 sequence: CASSSRQGGNTEAFF. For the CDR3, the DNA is TGTGCCAGCAGCTCGCGACAGGGGGGGAACACTGAAGCTTTCTTT. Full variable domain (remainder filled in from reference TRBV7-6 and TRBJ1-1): GAGVSQSPRYKVTKRGQDVALRCDPISGHVSLYWYRQALGQGPEFLTYFNYEAQQDKSGLPNDRFSAERPEGSISTLTIQRTEQRDSAMYRCASSSRQGGNTEAFFGQGTRLTVV.

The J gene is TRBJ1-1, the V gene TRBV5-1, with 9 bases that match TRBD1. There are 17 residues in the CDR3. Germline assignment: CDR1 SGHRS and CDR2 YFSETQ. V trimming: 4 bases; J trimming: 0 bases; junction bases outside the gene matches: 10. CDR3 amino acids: CASSARTGDIVNTEAFF. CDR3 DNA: TGCGCCAGCAGCGCTAGGACAGGGGATATAGTGAACACTGAAGCTTTCTTT.

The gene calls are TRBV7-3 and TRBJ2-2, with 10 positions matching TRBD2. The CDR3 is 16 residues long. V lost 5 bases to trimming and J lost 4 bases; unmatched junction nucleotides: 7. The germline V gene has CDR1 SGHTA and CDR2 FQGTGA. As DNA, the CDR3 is TGTGCCAGCAGCCTCGGGACTAGCGCGGGCACCGGGGAGCTGTTTTTT. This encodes CASSLGTSAGTGELFF.

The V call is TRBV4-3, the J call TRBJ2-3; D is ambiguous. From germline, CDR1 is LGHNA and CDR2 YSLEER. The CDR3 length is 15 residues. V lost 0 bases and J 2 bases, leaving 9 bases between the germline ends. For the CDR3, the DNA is TGCGCCAGCAGCCAAGAGTTCTATCTCACAGATACGCAGTATTTT. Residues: CASSQEFYLTDTQYF.

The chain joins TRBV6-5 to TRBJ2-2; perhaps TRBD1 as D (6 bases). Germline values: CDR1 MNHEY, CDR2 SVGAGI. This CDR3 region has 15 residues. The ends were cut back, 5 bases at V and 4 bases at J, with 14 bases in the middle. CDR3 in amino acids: CASSVRGRFTGELFF. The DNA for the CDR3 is TGTGCCAGCAGTGTCAGGGGACGCTTCACCGGGGAGCTGTTTTTT.

In DNA form, the CDR3 reads TGTGCCAGCAGCCGAGGATACAATGAGCAGTTCTTC. It codes for CASSRGYNEQFF. The chain couples TRBV11-3 to TRBJ2-1; D uncertain. V was shortened by 5 bases and J by 4 bases, with 6 bases between the two germline ends. In germline, CDR1 is SGHNT, CDR2 YENEEA. This CDR3 has 12 amino acids.

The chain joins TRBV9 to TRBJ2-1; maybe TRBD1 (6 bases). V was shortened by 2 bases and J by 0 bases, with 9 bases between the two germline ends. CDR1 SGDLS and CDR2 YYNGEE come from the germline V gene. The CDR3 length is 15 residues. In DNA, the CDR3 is TGTGCCAGCAGCGTTACAGGGCTCTCCTACAATGAGCAGTTCTTC. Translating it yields CASSVTGLSYNEQFF.

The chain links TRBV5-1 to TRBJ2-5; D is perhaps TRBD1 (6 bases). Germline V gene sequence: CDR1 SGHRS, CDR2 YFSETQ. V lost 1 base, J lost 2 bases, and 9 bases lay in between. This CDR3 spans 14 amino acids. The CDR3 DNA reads TGCGCCAGCAGCTTGTGGGGGCAACAAGAGACCCAGTACTTC. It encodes CASSLWGQQETQYF.

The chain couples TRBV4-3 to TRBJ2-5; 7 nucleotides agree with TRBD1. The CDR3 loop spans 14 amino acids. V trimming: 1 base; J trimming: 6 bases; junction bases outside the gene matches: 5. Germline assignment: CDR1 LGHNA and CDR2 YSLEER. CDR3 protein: CASSQVPQGQTQYF. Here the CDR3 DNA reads TGCGCCAGCAGCCAAGTCCCACAGGGGCAGACCCAGTACTTC.

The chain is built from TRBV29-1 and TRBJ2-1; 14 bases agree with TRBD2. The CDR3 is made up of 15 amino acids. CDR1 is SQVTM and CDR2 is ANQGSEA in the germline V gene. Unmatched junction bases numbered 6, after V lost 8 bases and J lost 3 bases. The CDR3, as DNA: TGCAGCTCCAGGACTAGCGGGGGGCTCTACAATGAGCAGTTCTTC. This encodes CSSRTSGGLYNEQFF.

The CDR3 nucleotides are TGTGCCAGCAGCCGTCTTACAGGTGAAGGACCCCTCCACTTT. This gives the protein CASSRLTGEGPLHF. The chain has TRBV5-6 and TRBJ1-6; D is possibly TRBD1 (5 bases). The germline CDR1 and CDR2 sequences are SGHDT and YYEEEE. Trimming removed 4 bases from V and 12 bases from J, with 17 bases in between. This CDR3 region has 14 residues.